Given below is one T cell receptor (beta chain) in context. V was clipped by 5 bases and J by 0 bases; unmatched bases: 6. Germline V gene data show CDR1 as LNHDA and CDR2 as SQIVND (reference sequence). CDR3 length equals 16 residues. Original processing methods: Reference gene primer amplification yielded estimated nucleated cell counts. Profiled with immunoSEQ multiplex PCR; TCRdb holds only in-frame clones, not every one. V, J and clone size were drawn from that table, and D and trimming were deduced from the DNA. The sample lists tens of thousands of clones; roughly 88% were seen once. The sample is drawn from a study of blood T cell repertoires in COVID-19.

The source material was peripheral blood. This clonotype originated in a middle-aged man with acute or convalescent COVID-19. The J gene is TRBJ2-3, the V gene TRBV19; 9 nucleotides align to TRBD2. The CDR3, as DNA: TGTGCCAGTAGTGCTAGCGGGGTCGCTAGCACAGATACGCAGTATTTT. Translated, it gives CASSASGVASTDTQYF.